This T cell receptor beta chain is from a study of T cell repertoires in cytomegalovirus infection. Study-level points and caveats: Pooled public TCR beta family frequency picked out CMV carriers with the relevant HLA. Across the ex vivo response, the dominant clonotypes were HLA-C-restricted CMV-specific TCR beta clonotypes.

The CDR3 runs to 15 residues. V dropped 1 base and J dropped 8 bases, with 16 bases sitting between them. CDR1 and CDR2 (germline): SGHKS, YYEKEE (reference sequence). TCRdb recomputed calls from the reads with MiXCR, one row per CDR3 protein. The table has almost 300,000 distinct CDR3 sequences, roughly a tenth seen once; the top ten hold less than 3%. In its sample, this clonotype was seen many times. Antigen unknown. This TCR was sampled from a human donor in good health (CMV status not recorded). Some clones in this sample may be carry-over from other donors' samples. The sequenced sample was PBMCs. The chain joins TRBV5-5 to TRBJ2-1; D perhaps matches TRBD1 (6 bases). For the CDR3, the DNA is TGTGCCAGCAGCTTGACCGGACAGTTTAAGGATGAGCAGTTCTTC. Translation gives CASSLTGQFKDEQFF.